The entry that follows covers one TCR beta chain sequence. The CDR3 loop spans 16 amino acids. Between the trimmed V and J ends, which lost 2 bases and 0 bases, there was a span of 10 bases. Germline V lookup: CDR1 MNHEY, CDR2 SMNVEV (reference sequence). These data come from a study of technical replicates of blood from several donors. TCRdb's copy holds only in-frame clones and misses some; the assay was immunoSEQ multiplex PCR. The sample includes 75,000 to 90,000 clones, roughly 94% of them seen just once. The specimen sequenced was T cells isolated from PBMCs. The gene calls are TRBV27 and TRBJ2-2; a possible D gene is TRBD1 (5 bases). This TCR was sampled from a human donor in good health. The CDR3 here is CASSLIGAPNTGELFF. The DNA of the CDR3 is TGTGCCAGCAGTTTAATAGGGGCCCCGAACACCGGGGAGCTGTTTTTT.